This T cell receptor (beta chain) was sequenced for a study of shared clonotypes between healthy human individuals. Background on the study: The study enrolled two women and three men aged 18 to 49. General study results and limits: A limitation of the genetic and exposure-history diversity represented arose from few donors.

For this clone: Its antigen remains unidentified.

The length of the CDR3 is 12 residues. V lost 5 bases, J lost 12 bases, and 14 bases lay in between. Germline V gene data show CDR1 as SGHAT and CDR2 as FQNNGV. Researchers partitioned CD4+ cells into CD45RA+ naive and CD45RA-negative memory subsets. Over several immunoSEQ plates, each subset's genomic DNA was distributed in even portions. Some clones are missing from TCRdb's copy, which holds only in-frame ones; the method was immunoSEQ multiplex PCR. The sample has some 1,400,000 clones; roughly 95% are singletons. Sequenced material: naive CD4+ T cells sorted from blood. Documented subset: CD45RA+ positively selected. This sequence joins TRBV11-2 and TRBJ1-5, with a tentative D call TRBD1 (6 bases). The source is a man aged 25 to 40 in good health. CDR3 in amino acids: CASSLSTGSQHF. In DNA form, the CDR3 reads TGTGCCAGCAGCCTATCAACAGGGAGCCAGCATTTT.